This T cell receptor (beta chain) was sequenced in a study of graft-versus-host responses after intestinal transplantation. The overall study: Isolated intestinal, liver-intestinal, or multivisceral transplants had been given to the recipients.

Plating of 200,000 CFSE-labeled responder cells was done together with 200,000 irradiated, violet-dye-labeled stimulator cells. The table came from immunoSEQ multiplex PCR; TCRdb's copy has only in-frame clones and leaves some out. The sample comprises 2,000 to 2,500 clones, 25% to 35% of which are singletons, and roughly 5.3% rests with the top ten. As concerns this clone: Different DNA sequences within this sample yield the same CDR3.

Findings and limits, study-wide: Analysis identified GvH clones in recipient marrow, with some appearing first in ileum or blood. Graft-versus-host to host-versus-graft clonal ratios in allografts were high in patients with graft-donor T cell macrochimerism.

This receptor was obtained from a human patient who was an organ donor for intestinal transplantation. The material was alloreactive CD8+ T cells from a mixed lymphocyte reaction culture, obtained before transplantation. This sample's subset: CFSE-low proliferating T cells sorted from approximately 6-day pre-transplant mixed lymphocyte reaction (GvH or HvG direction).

CDR3 in DNA: TGTGCCAGCAGCCCGGCGGGCGGGTACTCCTACGAGCAGTACTTC. Amino acid sequence: CASSPAGGYSYEQYF. The gene calls are TRBV11-2 and TRBJ2-7; the D gene is possibly TRBD2 (5 bases). V shed 5 bases and J shed 0 bases, with 14 bases lying between them. This CDR3 has 15 amino acids. The V gene's germline CDR1 is SGHAT and CDR2 FQNNGV.